This record covers a single TCR beta chain. Antigen: not known. This record comes from a study of monozygotic twins with inflammatory bowel disease. Study observations and caveats: The authors found no support for a single strong IBD-associated signal or clonotype.

Both the TCRalpha cDNA and the TCRbeta cDNA were taken through two nested PCRs, lasting around 15 and 9 cycles. From its re-call of the 5' RACE reads, TCRdb lists each CDR3 protein once, without DNA. This repertoire includes over 150,000 distinct CDR3 sequences. Sequencing was done on a sample of blood. The receptor was derived from a human donor with ulcerative colitis or Crohn's disease, or a healthy co-twin of an affected twin (not recorded which).

The CDR3 region is CASSGDGNTIYF. The chain is built from TRBV7-9 and TRBJ1-3; TCRdb gives TRBD1 as the D gene, but with no DNA this cannot be confirmed. Looked up from germline, CDR1 is SEHNR and CDR2 is FQNEAQ (reference sequence). This CDR3 has 12 amino acids.